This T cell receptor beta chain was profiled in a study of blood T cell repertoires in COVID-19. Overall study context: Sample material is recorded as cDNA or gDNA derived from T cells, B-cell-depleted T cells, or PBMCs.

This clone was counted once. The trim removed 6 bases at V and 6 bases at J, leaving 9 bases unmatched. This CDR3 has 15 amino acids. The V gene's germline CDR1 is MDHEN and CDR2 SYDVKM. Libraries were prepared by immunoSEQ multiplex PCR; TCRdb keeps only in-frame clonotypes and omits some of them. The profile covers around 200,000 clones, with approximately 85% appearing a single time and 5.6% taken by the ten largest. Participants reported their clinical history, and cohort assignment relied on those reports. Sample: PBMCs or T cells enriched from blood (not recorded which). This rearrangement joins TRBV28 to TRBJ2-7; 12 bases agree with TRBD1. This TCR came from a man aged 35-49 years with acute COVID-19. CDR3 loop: CASRPRDRGRVEQYF. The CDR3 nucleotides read TGTGCCAGCAGACCTCGGGACAGGGGGCGGGTCGAGCAGTACTTC.